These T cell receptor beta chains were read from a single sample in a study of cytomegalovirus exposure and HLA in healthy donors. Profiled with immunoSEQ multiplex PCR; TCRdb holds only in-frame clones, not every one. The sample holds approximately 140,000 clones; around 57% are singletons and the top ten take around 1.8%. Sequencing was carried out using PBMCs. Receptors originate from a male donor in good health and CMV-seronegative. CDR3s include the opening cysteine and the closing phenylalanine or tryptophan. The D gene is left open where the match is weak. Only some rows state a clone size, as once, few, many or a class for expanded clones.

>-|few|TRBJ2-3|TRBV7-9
TGTGCCAGCAGCTCCTGGGGCCTCACAGATACGCAGTATTTT
CASSSWGLTDTQYF
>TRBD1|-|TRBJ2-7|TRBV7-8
TGTGCCAGCAGCTTAGGAGGCCTAGGACAGGACGAGCAGTACTTC
CASSLGGLGQDEQYF
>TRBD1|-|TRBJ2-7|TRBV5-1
TGCGCCAGCAGCATACAGGGGTGGCCCTACGAGCAGTACTTC
CASSIQGWPYEQYF
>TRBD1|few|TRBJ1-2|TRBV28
TGTGCCAGCAGCCCGGGACAGGGATCCTATGGCTACACCTTC
CASSPGQGSYGYTF
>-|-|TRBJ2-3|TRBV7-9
TGTGCCAGCAGTTTTCTAGGTACAGATACGCAGTATTTT
CASSFLGTDTQYF
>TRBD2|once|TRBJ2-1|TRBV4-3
TGCGCCAGCAGCCAAGATCGGTTTGGCGGGGGCTCCTACAATGAGCAGTTCTTC
CASSQDRFGGGSYNEQFF
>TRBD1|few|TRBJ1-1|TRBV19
TGTGCCAGTAGTCCCTGGACAGGGGCGGGAACTGAAGCTTTCTTT
CASSPWTGAGTEAFF
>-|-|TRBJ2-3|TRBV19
TGTGCCAGTAGTATGAATGGGGGCCCAGATACGCAGTATTTT
CASSMNGGPDTQYF
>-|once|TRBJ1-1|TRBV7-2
TGTGCCAGCAGCTGGAGGGTCCCCGAAGGCACTGAAGCTTTCTTT
CASSWRVPEGTEAFF
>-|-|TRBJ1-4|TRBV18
TGTGCCAGCTCACCACCGCCCCCGGGAGAAAAACTGTTTTTT
CASSPPPPGEKLFF
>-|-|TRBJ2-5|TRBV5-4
TGTGCCAGCAGAGAGGCCATACAAGAGACCCAGTACTTC
CASREAIQETQYF
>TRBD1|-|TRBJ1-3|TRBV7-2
TGTGCCAGCAGCTTACGATGGACAGGGGCCGGAAACACCATATATTTT
CASSLRWTGAGNTIYF
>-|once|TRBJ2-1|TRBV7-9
TGTTCCAGCAGCTTAGTTCAGGAGCAGTTCTTC
CSSSLVQEQFF
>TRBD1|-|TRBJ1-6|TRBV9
TGTGCCAGCAGCGCCACAGGGGAGACTTCACCCCTCCACTTT
CASSATGETSPLHF